The 10 T cell receptor beta chains in this list originate from one sample, sequenced in a study of blood T cell repertoires in COVID-19. Sequencing was performed with immunoSEQ multiplex PCR; in TCRdb, only in-frame clones are kept and a portion is missing. Among fewer than 250,000 clones listed, around 91% were seen once. Sequencing used peripheral blood. These receptor sequences come from a middle-aged woman with acute or convalescent COVID-19.

This chain joins TRBV19 and TRBJ1-5, with no clear D. Germline CDR1 is LNHDA and CDR2 is SQIVND (reference sequence). V shed 1 base and J shed 7 bases, with 8 bases lying between them. This CDR3 is 13 amino acids long. In nucleotides, the CDR3 is TGTGCCAGTAGTATAGTTACAACCCAGCCCCAGCATTTT. Amino acid sequence: CASSIVTTQPQHF.

This clone appeared many times. This chain joins TRBV2 and TRBJ2-7; 7 bases agree with TRBD1. Germline V gene data show CDR1 as SNHLY and CDR2 as FYNNEI. This CDR3 is 14 amino acids long. Trimming at V came to 7 bases and at J to 4 bases, leaving 10 bases not matched to a gene. The CDR3 is CASTRQGLEYEQYV. The CDR3 DNA reads TGTGCCAGCACCCGACAGGGTTTAGAATACGAGCAGTACGTC.

This clone turned up a few times. The chain uses TRBV5-1 and TRBJ2-3, with D possibly TRBD2 on 5 matching bases. Per the germline V gene, CDR1 is SGHRS and CDR2 is YFSETQ. The CDR3 runs to 15 residues. The ends were cut back, 7 bases at V and 0 bases at J, with 15 bases in the middle. The CDR3 DNA follows: TGCGCCAGCGTCCCAAGCGGTTATAGCACAGATACGCAGTATTTT. It is translated as CASVPSGYSTDTQYF.

V and J are TRBV5-1 and TRBJ1-1; D is uncertain. There are 13 residues in the CDR3. Looked up from germline, CDR1 is SGHRS and CDR2 is YFSETQ. V gave up 3 bases and J gave up 1 base, with 7 bases separating them. The CDR3 protein is CASSSSPNTEAFF. CDR3 in DNA: TGCGCCAGCAGCTCCAGTCCGAACACTGAAGCTTTCTTT.

The chain employs TRBV6-5 and TRBJ2-3; TRBD1 matches at 7 bases. The CDR3 runs 15 residues. In germline, CDR1 is MNHEY, CDR2 SVGAGI. The V segment lost 2 bases and the J segment 5 bases; nucleotides outside the gene matches: 7. As DNA, the CDR3 is TGTGCCAGCAGTTACCGGGGACAGTGGGGAGATACGCAGTATTTT. This gives the protein CASSYRGQWGDTQYF.

The chain combines TRBV1 with TRBJ2-5; the table calls TRBD2, which could not be checked here. TRBV1 constitutes a pseudogene. This CDR3 contains 15 residues. CDR3 sequence: CTSSQELAREETQYF. CDR3 coding DNA: TGCACCAGCAGCCAAGAGTTAGCGAGGGAAGAGACCCAGTACTTC.

This chain uses TRBV2 with TRBJ1-2; 8 bases match TRBD1. The CDR3 is 15 residues long. Trimming cost V 5 bases and J 5 bases; bases outside gene matches: 10. CDR1 and CDR2 (germline): SNHLY, FYNNEI. The CDR3 DNA follows: TGTGCCAGCAGTTTCACGGGGACAGGCTCTTATGGCTACACCTTC. Residues: CASSFTGTGSYGYTF.

The chain is built from TRBV5-6 and TRBJ2-1, with 12 positions matching TRBD2. The CDR3 runs to 15 residues. CDR1 and CDR2 from the germline V gene are SGHDT and YYEEEE. After removal of 4 bases from V and 6 bases from J, the junction contained 5 bases not matched to a gene. The CDR3 loop is CASSTGLAGLNEQFF. In DNA form, the CDR3 reads TGTGCCAGCAGCACGGGACTAGCGGGCCTCAATGAGCAGTTCTTC.

The chain uses TRBV28 and TRBJ2-1; 9 bases map to TRBD2. The germline V gene has CDR1 MDHEN and CDR2 SYDVKM. This CDR3 contains 16 residues. Unmatched junction bases numbered 13, after V lost 5 bases and J lost 8 bases. CDR3: CASSPPSAGGMYEQFF. The CDR3 DNA reads as TGTGCCAGCAGTCCCCCCTCCGCGGGGGGGATGTATGAGCAGTTCTTC.

V and J are TRBV7-9 and TRBJ1-2, with D possibly matching TRBD1 (5 bases). In germline, CDR1 is SEHNR, CDR2 FQNEAQ (reference sequence). The germline V and J ends were trimmed by 6 bases and 2 bases, with 16 bases remaining between them. This CDR3 comprises 15 residues. The CDR3 is CASSSIDRKNYGYTF. In DNA form, the CDR3 reads TGTGCCAGCAGTTCAATAGACAGAAAGAACTATGGCTACACCTTC.